Listed below are T cell receptor beta chains from one sample, sequenced in a study of T cells in localized non-small cell lung cancer. Here immunoSEQ multiplex PCR was the method, and the copy in TCRdb shows in-frame clones only, minus some. In the table there are around 26,000 clones, approximately 89% of which are singletons. The sequences come from peripheral blood mononuclear cells, collected before any cancer treatment. Every receptor here comes from a woman between 35 and 70 years old with stage III lung adenocarcinoma. Each CDR3 is given with its conserved first and last residue. The D gene is left open where the match is weak. Rows may omit the clone size; those that give it use once, few, many or a size class.

d_call,j_call,v_call,clone_size,cdr3_length,cdr3_aa,cdr3_nt
-,TRBJ2-1,TRBV4-2,-,17,CASSQEPTGLIYNEQFF,TGTGCCAGCAGCCAGGAGCCGACAGGATTGATCTACAATGAGCAGTTCTTC
TRBD2,TRBJ2-2,TRBV5-4,once,15,CASSGASGGTGELFF,TGTGCCAGCAGCGGGGCTAGCGGGGGGACCGGGGAGCTGTTTTTT
TRBD2,TRBJ2-1,TRBV18,few,16,CASSPPSSGGGNEQFF,TGTGCCAGCTCACCACCGTCTAGCGGGGGAGGCAATGAGCAGTTCTTC
TRBD2,TRBJ2-1,TRBV6-1,once,15,CASSVLAGGNNEQFF,TGTGCCAGCAGTGTACTAGCGGGGGGCAACAATGAGCAGTTCTTC
TRBD1,TRBJ1-2,TRBV7-2,-,16,CASSSRRGQTNYGYTF,TGTGCCAGCAGCTCCCGCAGGGGGCAGACCAACTATGGCTACACCTTC
TRBD2,TRBJ2-7,TRBV7-9,-,16,CASSSQLGAGDYEQYF,TGTGCCAGCAGCTCACAACTCGGAGCGGGAGACTACGAGCAGTACTTC
-,TRBJ2-1,TRBV18,-,12,CASSPRYNEQFF,TGTGCCAGCTCGCCTAGGTACAATGAGCAGTTCTTC
-,TRBJ2-2,TRBV19,once,12,CASSMASGELFF,TGTGCCAGTAGTATGGCTTCCGGGGAGCTGTTTTTT
TRBD2,TRBJ2-1,TRBV7-2,-,15,CASSPGLAGGNEQFF,TGTGCCAGCAGCCCGGGACTAGCGGGGGGGAATGAGCAGTTCTTC
-,TRBJ1-2,TRBV18,-,16,CASSPRQATGDYGYTF,TGTGCCAGCTCCCCCAGGCAGGCCACGGGGGACTATGGCTACACCTTC
-,TRBJ1-4,TRBV7-2,-,15,CASSSLGGKFEKLFF,TGTGCCAGCAGCTCCCTCGGGGGGAAATTTGAAAAACTGTTTTTT
-,TRBJ1-2,TRBV5-5,-,16,CASSSQAGIVNYGYTF,TGTGCCAGCAGCTCCCAGGCAGGTATTGTCAACTATGGCTACACCTTC
TRBD2,TRBJ2-2,TRBV14,once,18,CASSPTRSLAGGTGELFF,TGTGCCAGCAGCCCAACGAGGTCGCTAGCGGGAGGTACCGGGGAGCTGTTTTTT
TRBD1,TRBJ2-4,TRBV10-2,-,13,CASRDRAKNIQYF,TGCGCCAGCAGGGACAGGGCCAAAAACATTCAGTACTTC
-,TRBJ1-5,TRBV27,-,15,CASSLSTDGNQPQHF,TGTGCCAGCAGTTTATCGACAGATGGCAATCAGCCCCAGCATTTT
TRBD1,TRBJ2-7,TRBV5-4,-,16,CASSSGGTGGRYEQYF,TGTGCCAGCAGCTCGGGGGGGACAGGGGGCAGGTACGAGCAGTACTTC
-,TRBJ2-3,TRBV9,-,13,CASSPGATDTQYF,TGTGCCAGCAGCCCCGGAGCGACCGATACGCAGTATTTT
-,TRBJ1-5,TRBV25-1,-,14,CASSESSLGRPQHF,TGTGCCAGCAGTGAATCGTCCCTCGGACGGCCCCAGCATTTT
TRBD1,TRBJ1-1,TRBV5-1,-,16,CASSLVRQGVNTEAFF,TGCGCCAGCAGCTTGGTTCGGCAGGGGGTAAACACTGAAGCTTTCTTT
-,TRBJ2-1,TRBV5-8,-,15,CASSRGLANYNEQFF,TGTGCCAGCAGCCGCGGGCTAGCGAACTACAATGAGCAGTTCTTC
-,TRBJ1-3,TRBV6-5,-,15,CASSYGGTPGNTIYF,TGTGCCAGCAGTTATGGTGGGACCCCTGGAAACACCATATATTTT